The 10 T cell receptor beta chains below were found in one sample sequenced in a study of blood T cell repertoires in COVID-19 (TCRdb year 2020). Library creation used the immunoSEQ multiplex PCR assay. Here the immuneACCESS table is served through TCRdb, limited to in-frame sequences with V and J called. Missing clones are a known gap in these copies; in checked studies unresolved V genes cover under half, and the rest lacks a known reason. Across this sample there are approximately 120,000 clones, with around 83% seen only once. Less than 3.5% of the sample lies in the top ten. Sequenced material: peripheral blood. Source of these receptors: a woman of 80 years or more with COVID-19, enrolled during active disease.

This clone was observed a handful of times. The chain employs TRBV7-9 and TRBJ1-4; D is unclear. V lost 7 bases, J lost 1 base, and 16 bases lay in between. Germline values: CDR1 SEHNR, CDR2 FQNEAQ (reference sequence). CDR3 length equals 16 residues. The CDR3 sequence: CASTLAVEGTNEKLFF. The CDR3 DNA is TGTGCCAGCACCCTGGCGGTGGAAGGAACTAATGAAAAACTGTTTTTT.

This chain links TRBV7-9 with TRBJ1-4; 9 bases align to TRBD1. Germline lookup yields CDR1 SEHNR and CDR2 FQNEAQ (reference sequence). Trimming cost V 5 bases and J 5 bases; bases outside gene matches: 9. The CDR3 length is 16 residues. The CDR3 region has the DNA TGTGCCAGCAGCCCCAGTACCGGGACAGGGAATGAAAAACTGTTTTTT. Protein sequence: CASSPSTGTGNEKLFF.

The chain links TRBV5-3 to TRBJ1-5; 9 nucleotides agree with TRBD1. TRBV5-3 is an open reading frame whose function is uncertain. The ends lost 1 base at V and 7 bases at J; junction bases unmatched: 3. This CDR3 has 14 residues. The CDR3 DNA is TGTGCCAGAAGCTTGTCGACAGGGGGGCAGCCCCAGCATTTT. Translating gives CARSLSTGGQPQHF.

CDR3 nucleotides: TGTGCCAGCAGCCCCGCAGTTGAGACCCAGTACTTC. This translates into CASSPAVETQYF. The rearrangement links TRBV7-2 to TRBJ2-5; D gene unclear. V dropped 5 bases and J dropped 5 bases, with 9 bases sitting between them. This CDR3 spans 12 amino acids. Germline CDR1 is SGHTA and CDR2 is FQGNSA.

As DNA, the CDR3 is TGTGCCAGCAGCCAGGGGGGCCGGCCCTACGAGCAGTACTTC. It specifies CASSQGGRPYEQYF. The chain is built from TRBV28 and TRBJ2-7; D might be TRBD1 (7 bases). CDR1 MDHEN and CDR2 SYDVKM come from the germline V gene. This CDR3 is built from 14 residues. V lost 6 bases, J lost 2 bases, and 14 bases lay in between. The full variable domain, in which reference TRBV28 and TRBJ2-7 provide the parts outside the CDR3, is DVKVTQSSRYLVKRTGEKVFLECVQDMDHENMFWYRQDPGLGLRLIYFSYDVKMKEKGDIPEGYSVSREKKERFSLILESASTNQTSMYLCASSQGGRPYEQYFGPGTRLTVT.

The chain has TRBV27 and TRBJ2-1; D possibly corresponds to TRBD1 (6 bases). Trimming cost V 4 bases and J 7 bases, with 8 bases left between them. CDR1 is MNHEY and CDR2 is SMNVEV in the germline V gene (reference sequence). The CDR3 consists of 12 residues. The CDR3 reads CASSSQGNEQFF. For the CDR3, the DNA is TGTGCCAGCAGTTCCCAGGGGAATGAGCAGTTCTTC.

The V and J genes are TRBV5-1 and TRBJ1-2; D gene unclear. The V gene's germline CDR1 is SGHRS and CDR2 YFSETQ. CDR3 length: 14 amino acids. V was pared by 4 bases and J by 6 bases, with 16 bases between. For the CDR3, the DNA is TGCGCCAGCAGCCTTGAGAGGGCCATCCATGGCTACACCTTC. Amino acids: CASSLERAIHGYTF.

The rearrangement uses TRBV13 and TRBJ1-1, with a tentative D call TRBD1 (5 bases). CDR1 PRHDT and CDR2 FYEKMQ come from the germline V gene (reference sequence). V shed 6 bases and J shed 3 bases, with 11 bases lying between them. CDR3 length: 13 residues. CDR3 nucleotides: TGTGCCAGCAGGGGGCCTTGGGACACTGAAGCTTTCTTT. Amino acids: CASRGPWDTEAFF.

J is TRBJ2-7 and V is TRBV6-5; 9 bases match TRBD2. CDR3 size: 14 residues. The junction had 7 bases not matched to a gene; V was cut back by 9 bases and J by 1 base. CDR1 MNHEY and CDR2 SVGAGI come from the germline V gene. CDR3 sequence: CASSIAGDSYEQYF. The CDR3 DNA sequence: TGTGCCAGTTCAATAGCGGGGGATTCCTACGAGCAGTACTTC.

This sequence joins TRBV28 and TRBJ2-7; TRBD1 might be the D (6 bases). Germline V CDR1 and CDR2: MDHEN, SYDVKM. V shed 2 bases and J shed 3 bases, with 14 bases lying between them. This CDR3 has 15 amino acids. This CDR3 reads CASSLQVVGGYEQYF. As DNA, the CDR3 is TGTGCCAGCAGTTTACAGGTGGTAGGGGGCTACGAGCAGTACTTC. The full variable domain, in which reference TRBV28 and TRBJ2-7 provide the parts outside the CDR3, is DVKVTQSSRYLVKRTGEKVFLECVQDMDHENMFWYRQDPGLGLRLIYFSYDVKMKEKGDIPEGYSVSREKKERFSLILESASTNQTSMYLCASSLQVVGGYEQYFGPGTRLTVT.